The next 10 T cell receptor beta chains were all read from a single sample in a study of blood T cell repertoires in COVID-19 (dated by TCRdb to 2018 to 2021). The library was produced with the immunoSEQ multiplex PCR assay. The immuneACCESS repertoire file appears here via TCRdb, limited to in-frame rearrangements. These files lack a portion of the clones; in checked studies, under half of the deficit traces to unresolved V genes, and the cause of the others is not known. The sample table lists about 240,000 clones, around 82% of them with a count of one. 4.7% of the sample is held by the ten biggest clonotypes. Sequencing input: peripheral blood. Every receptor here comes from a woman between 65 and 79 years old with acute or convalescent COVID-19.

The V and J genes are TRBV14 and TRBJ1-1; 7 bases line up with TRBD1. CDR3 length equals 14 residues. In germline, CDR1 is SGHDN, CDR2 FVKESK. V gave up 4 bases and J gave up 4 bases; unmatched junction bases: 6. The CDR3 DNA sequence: TGTGCCAGCAGCCTATTAGACAGGGCCACTGAAGCTTTCTTT. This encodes CASSLLDRATEAFF.

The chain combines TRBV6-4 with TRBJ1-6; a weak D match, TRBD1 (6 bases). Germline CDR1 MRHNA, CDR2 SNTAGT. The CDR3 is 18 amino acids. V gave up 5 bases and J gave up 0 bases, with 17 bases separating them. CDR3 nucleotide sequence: TGTGCCAGCAGTAAACTTACAGGGACCAGCTCCTATAATTCACCCCTCCACTTT. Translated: CASSKLTGTSSYNSPLHF.

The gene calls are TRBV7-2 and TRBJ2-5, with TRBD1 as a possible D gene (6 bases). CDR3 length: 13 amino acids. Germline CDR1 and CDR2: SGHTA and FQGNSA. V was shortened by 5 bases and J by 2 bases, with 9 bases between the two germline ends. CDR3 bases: TGTGCCAGCAGCCCCCAGGGGCAAGAGACCCAGTACTTC. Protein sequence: CASSPQGQETQYF.

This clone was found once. Written as DNA, the CDR3 is TGCGCCAGCAGCCTATGGGACAGGGCAAACACCATATATTTT. Translating gives CASSLWDRANTIYF. The chain links TRBV4-3 to TRBJ1-3, with 9 bases matching TRBD1. Germline CDR1 is LGHNA and CDR2 is YSLEER. The V segment lost 4 bases and the J segment 6 bases; nucleotides outside the gene matches: 4. The CDR3 totals 14 residues.

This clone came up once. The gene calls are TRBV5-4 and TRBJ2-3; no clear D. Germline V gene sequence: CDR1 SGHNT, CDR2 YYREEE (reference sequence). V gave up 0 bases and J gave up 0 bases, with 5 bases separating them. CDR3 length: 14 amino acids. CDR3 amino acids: CASSLAVSTDTQYF. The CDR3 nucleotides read TGTGCCAGCAGCTTGGCGGTTAGCACAGATACGCAGTATTTT. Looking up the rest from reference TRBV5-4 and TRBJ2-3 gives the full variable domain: ETGVTQSPTHLIKTRGQQVTLRCSSQSGHNTVSWYQQALGQGPQFIFQYYREEENGRGNFPPRFSGLQFPNYSSELNVNALELDDSALYLCASSLAVSTDTQYFGPGTRLTVL.

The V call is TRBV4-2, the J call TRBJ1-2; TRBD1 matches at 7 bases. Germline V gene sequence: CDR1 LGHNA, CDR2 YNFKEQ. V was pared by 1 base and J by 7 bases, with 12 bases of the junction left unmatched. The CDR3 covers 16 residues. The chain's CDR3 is CASSQVAPQGEVGYTF. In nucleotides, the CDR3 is TGTGCCAGCAGCCAAGTTGCCCCCCAGGGGGAAGTTGGCTACACCTTC.

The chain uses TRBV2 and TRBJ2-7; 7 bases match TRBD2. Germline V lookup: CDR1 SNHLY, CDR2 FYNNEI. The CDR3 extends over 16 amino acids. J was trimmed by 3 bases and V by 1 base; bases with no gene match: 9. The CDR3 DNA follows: TGTGCCAGCAGTGAAGGGATAGCGGGCTCGGTCTACGAGCAGTACTTC. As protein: CASSEGIAGSVYEQYF.

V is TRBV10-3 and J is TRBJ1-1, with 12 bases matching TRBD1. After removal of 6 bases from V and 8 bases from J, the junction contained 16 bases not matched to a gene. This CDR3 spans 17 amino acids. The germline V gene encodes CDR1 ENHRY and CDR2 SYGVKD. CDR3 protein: CAISLLPSSGTGGEAFF. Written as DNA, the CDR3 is TGTGCCATCAGCCTTTTGCCATCCTCCGGGACAGGGGGCGAAGCTTTCTTT.

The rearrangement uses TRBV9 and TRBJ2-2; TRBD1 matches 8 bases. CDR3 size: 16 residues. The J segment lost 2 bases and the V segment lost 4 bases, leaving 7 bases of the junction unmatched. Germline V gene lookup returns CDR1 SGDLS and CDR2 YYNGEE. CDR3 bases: TGTGCCAGCAGCCCAGGGACAGGAAAAAACACCGGGGAGCTGTTTTTT. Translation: CASSPGTGKNTGELFF.

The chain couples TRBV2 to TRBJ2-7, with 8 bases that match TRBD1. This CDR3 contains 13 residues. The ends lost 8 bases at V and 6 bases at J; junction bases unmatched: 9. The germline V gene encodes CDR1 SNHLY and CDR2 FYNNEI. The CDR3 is CASRNRGLGEQYF. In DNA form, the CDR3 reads TGTGCCAGCCGTAACAGGGGGTTAGGCGAGCAGTACTTC.